These 8 T cell receptor beta chains share one sample of origin, sequenced in a study of blood T cells in healthy people across ages. The use of a sample-barcoded 5' primer and a J-beta primer mix characterized a second PCR of about 7 to 12 cycles. TCRdb called the 5' RACE reads again in MiXCR, with one record for every CDR3 protein. The sample includes 1.5 million to 2 million distinct CDR3 sequences, approximately 30% of them seen just once. Sequencing was done on a sample of blood. These receptor sequences come from a woman aged 30 to 39 in good health.

This clonotype was detected only a few times. CDR3 amino acids: CASSPGLAGALSGANVLTF. The CDR3 DNA follows: TGCGCCAGCAGCCCGGGACTAGCGGGGGCCCTCTCTGGGGCCAACGTCCTGACTTTC. The genes are TRBV5-1 and TRBJ2-6, with TRBD2 identical over 14 bases. The germline V gene encodes CDR1 SGHRS and CDR2 YFSETQ. CDR3 size: 19 residues. J was trimmed by 0 bases and V by 4 bases; bases with no gene match: 6.

This clonotype was detected a few times. V is TRBV5-6 and J is TRBJ2-4; D could derive from TRBD1 or TRBD2 (5 bases each). The CDR3 covers 15 residues. V shed 6 bases and J shed 0 bases, with 13 bases lying between them. Per germline, CDR1 SGHDT and CDR2 YYEEEE. CDR3 residues: CASTVGELAKNIQYF. CDR3 nucleotides: TGTGCCAGCACCGTGGGGGAACTAGCCAAAAACATTCAGTACTTC.

The table lists this clonotype with many counts. This chain links TRBV28 with TRBJ1-2; D is undetermined. V shed 8 bases and J shed 7 bases, with 11 bases lying between them. CDR3 length: 11 amino acids. Germline loops: CDR1 MDHEN, CDR2 SYDVKM. CDR3 sequence: CASQFRSGYTF. The CDR3 nucleotides are TGTGCCAGCCAATTCAGGTCTGGCTACACCTTC.

The rearrangement uses TRBV20-1 and TRBJ1-4, with D hard to call. CDR1 is DFQATT and CDR2 is SNEGSKA in the germline V gene (reference sequence). The V gene lost 0 bases and the J gene lost 5 bases, with 10 bases spanning the gap. The CDR3 length is 14 residues. CDR3 nucleotide sequence: TGCAGTGCTAGAGATGCATCCATCAATGAAAAACTGTTTTTT. This translates into CSARDASINEKLFF.

The chain couples TRBV5-1 to TRBJ2-7; TRBD2 matches 8 bases. This CDR3 contains 16 residues. Germline-derived CDR1 and CDR2 are SGHRS and YFSETQ. Losses at the gene ends were 1 base for V and 3 bases for J; bases not matched to a gene: 9. The CDR3 DNA reads TGCGCCAGCAGCTTGAGGGGCGGGAGGAAGTTCTACGAGCAGTACTTC. Translated: CASSLRGGRKFYEQYF.

In its sample, this clonotype was seen a few times. The chain carries TRBV5-1 and TRBJ2-2, with 9 positions matching TRBD1. The CDR3 extends over 19 amino acids. The ends lost 5 bases at V and 4 bases at J; junction bases unmatched: 18. CDR1 and CDR2 (germline): SGHRS, YFSETQ. The CDR3 region has the DNA TGCGCCAGCAGTATGGGAGGCCCACCGGGACAGGGTCCCACCGGGGAGCTGTTTTTT. Translating gives CASSMGGPPGQGPTGELFF.

The chain couples TRBV2 to TRBJ2-5; D is perhaps TRBD2 (6 bases). Germline CDR1 is SNHLY and CDR2 is FYNNEI. V was shortened by 6 bases and J by 11 bases, with 19 bases between the two germline ends. This CDR3 contains 13 residues. The CDR3 DNA reads TGTGCCAGCAGGGTGGGGTTCAGGGAGGAGCAGTACTTC. It specifies CASRVGFREEQYF.

This sequence joins TRBV7-2 and TRBJ2-7; a possible D gene is TRBD1 (6 bases). The CDR3 covers 14 residues. V lost 1 base and J 4 bases, leaving 11 bases between the germline ends. Per germline, CDR1 SGHTA and CDR2 FQGNSA. DNA for the CDR3: TGTGCCAGCAGCTTAGGGACAGTAAGGTACGAGCAGTACTTC. It codes for CASSLGTVRYEQYF.